This entry lists 20 T cell receptor beta chains sequenced from one sample in a study of blood T cells in healthy people across ages. A second PCR, run for about 7 to 12 cycles, used a sample-barcoded 5' primer plus a J-beta primer mix. One entry per CDR3 protein results from TCRdb running MiXCR on the 5' RACE reads. The repertoire holds nearly 800,000 distinct CDR3 sequences, with roughly three fifths as singletons. Sequencing was carried out using blood. The receptors stem from a man in his forties or fifties in good health.

A word on this clonotype: One end of the junction fails to match germline, which may point to a read error. V is TRBV27 and J is TRBJ2-3; possibly TRBD1 for D (5 bases). Per germline, CDR1 MNHEY and CDR2 SMNVEV (reference sequence). This CDR3 comprises 12 residues. The CDR3, as DNA: TGTGCCAGCAGCCTAAATACAGGTACGCAGTATTTT. This gives the protein CASSLNTGTQYF.

This rearrangement joins TRBV2 to TRBJ1-4, with D unclear. This CDR3 spans 17 amino acids. The germline V gene has CDR1 SNHLY and CDR2 FYNNEI. Trimming took off 5 bases at V and 0 bases at J, with 16 bases between the two ends. CDR3 in amino acids: CASSRFPEEATNEKLFF. CDR3 bases: TGTGCCAGCAGTCGGTTTCCGGAGGAAGCAACTAATGAAAAACTGTTTTTT.

The chain combines TRBV20-1 with TRBJ2-5; D not certain. V dropped 2 bases and J dropped 7 bases, with 8 bases sitting between them. Germline V CDR1 and CDR2: DFQATT, SNEGSKA (reference sequence). CDR3 length: 11 residues. The CDR3 region has the DNA TGCAGTGCTAGATACGTGGGGACCCAGTACTTC. Protein: CSARYVGTQYF.

V gene TRBV27 combines with J gene TRBJ1-2, with D possibly matching TRBD1 (5 bases). V shed 2 bases and J shed 5 bases, with 12 bases lying between them. CDR1 and CDR2 from the germline V gene are MNHEY and SMNVEV (reference sequence). The CDR3 covers 14 residues. CDR3 nucleotide sequence: TGTGCCAGCAGTTTAAGAGAGGGACGGTATGGCTACACCTTC. Protein: CASSLREGRYGYTF.

Concerning this clonotype: A read error may be the cause here, since a much bigger clone is one base away. The chain links TRBV29-1 to TRBJ2-7; no clear D gene. Matching the DNA end better, TRBJ2-5 makes the J call doubtful. The CDR3 has 11 residues. Per germline, CDR1 SQVTM and CDR2 ANQGSEA. CDR3 sequence: CSVIPRETQYF. The CDR3 DNA reads TGCAGCGTAATCCCTCGGGAGACCCAGTACTTC.

This chain's CDR3 is CASSQVALAGGFQETQYF. The CDR3 bases are TGCGCCAGCAGCCAAGTAGCCCTAGCGGGAGGGTTCCAAGAGACCCAGTACTTC. The chain recombines TRBV4-3 with TRBJ2-5; TRBD2 matches at 12 bases. Trimming cost V 1 base and J 1 base; bases outside gene matches: 7. This CDR3 spans 18 amino acids. Germline V gene lookup returns CDR1 LGHNA and CDR2 YSLEER.

There are many counts of this clonotype. This chain connects TRBV7-9 to TRBJ1-2, with 7 bases identical to TRBD1. V trimming: 6 bases; J trimming: 4 bases; junction bases outside the gene matches: 5. This CDR3 has 13 residues. Germline CDR1 SEHNR, CDR2 FQNEAQ (reference sequence). The CDR3 DNA sequence: TGTGCCAGCAGGGAGGGACAGACCTATGGCTACACCTTC. Encoded protein: CASREGQTYGYTF.

The genes are TRBV4-1 and TRBJ2-7, with TRBD1 matching 10 bases. The junction had 16 bases not matched to a gene; V was cut back by 3 bases and J by 5 bases. The CDR3 length is 18 residues. The germline V gene has CDR1 MGHRA and CDR2 YSYEKL. CDR3 loop: CASSQRTGKGTGVDEQYF. DNA of the CDR3: TGCGCCAGCAGCCAGCGAACCGGAAAAGGGACAGGGGTCGACGAGCAGTACTTC.

DNA for the CDR3: TGTGCCAGCAGTCCACTAGAAGGGAGAAGGGCTTTAGGTGGCTACACCTTC. It yields the protein CASSPLEGRRALGGYTF. This chain connects TRBV28 to TRBJ1-2; D remains ambiguous. CDR1 is MDHEN, CDR2 SYDVKM, per germline. CDR3 length: 17 residues. The V end was cut by 5 bases, the J end by 7 bases, with 26 bases between.

Of note for this clonotype: This may be a read error: a much more frequent sequence differs by one nucleotide. This rearrangement joins TRBV7-2 to TRBJ2-7; the D gene is possibly TRBD2 (5 bases). The J call may be faulty, since TRBJ2-5 better matches the DNA end. The CDR3 loop spans 12 amino acids. Per the germline V gene, CDR1 is SGHTA and CDR2 is FQGNSA. The CDR3 sequence: CAGSLDYKTQYF. CDR3 DNA sequence: TGTGCCGGCAGCTTAGACTACAAGACCCAGTACTTC.

The rearrangement uses TRBV29-1 and TRBJ2-3; tentatively, D is TRBD2 (5 bases). CDR3 length: 12 amino acids. V was clipped by 6 bases and J by 9 bases, with 16 bases between them. Germline-derived CDR1 and CDR2 are SQVTM and ANQGSEA. CDR3 residues: CSVPRGAETQYF. CDR3 DNA: TGCAGCGTCCCTCGGGGTGCGGAGACGCAGTATTTT.

V usage is TRBV5-5 and J usage is TRBJ2-3; 9 bases align to TRBD1. This CDR3 spans 18 amino acids. From germline, CDR1 is SGHKS and CDR2 YYEKEE (reference sequence). V shed 1 base and J 2 bases; nucleotides not matched to a gene: 11. The CDR3: CASSLLFRDRVATDTQYF. The DNA for the CDR3 is TGTGCCAGCAGCTTGTTGTTTAGGGACAGGGTGGCCACAGATACGCAGTATTTT.

The V gene is TRBV5-1, the J gene TRBJ2-3, with D perhaps being TRBD1 or TRBD2 (5 bases each). The CDR3 covers 14 residues. Germline V gives CDR1 SGHRS, CDR2 YFSETQ. V was trimmed by 6 bases and J by 0 bases, leaving 11 bases between them. CDR3 nucleotide sequence: TGCGCCAGCAAGAACGGGGCTAGCACAGATACGCAGTATTTT. Encoded protein: CASKNGASTDTQYF.

The chain couples TRBV30 to TRBJ2-6, with D uncertain. CDR3 length equals 15 residues. Per germline, CDR1 GTSNPN and CDR2 SVGIG (reference sequence). The V gene lost 4 bases and the J gene lost 2 bases, with 12 bases spanning the gap. The CDR3 DNA is TGTGCCTGGACTCTGGGTTTAGCTGGGGCCAACGTCCTGACTTTC. It encodes CAWTLGLAGANVLTF.

The chain recombines TRBV7-2 with TRBJ2-3; D remains ambiguous. The CDR3 consists of 14 residues. Trimming removed 2 bases at V and 6 bases at J, with 12 bases between. CDR1 is SGHTA and CDR2 is FQGNSA in the germline V gene. The DNA for the CDR3 is TGTGCCAGCAGCTTAAGGCGGATGGGGGATACGCAGTATTTT. Protein: CASSLRRMGDTQYF.

The rearrangement joins TRBV7-9 to TRBJ2-3, with D perhaps assigned TRBD1 or TRBD2 (6 bases each). The CDR3 is made up of 14 amino acids. The V gene's germline CDR1 is SEHNR and CDR2 FQNEAQ (reference sequence). Trimming shortened V by 5 bases and J by 6 bases, and 15 bases separated the two germline ends. The CDR3 sequence is CASSLNREEDTQYF. CDR3 DNA: TGTGCCAGCAGCCTCAACAGGGAGGAGGATACGCAGTATTTT.

The rearrangement uses TRBV5-5 and TRBJ1-2; D is ambiguous. CDR1 and CDR2 from the germline V gene are SGHKS and YYEKEE (reference sequence). The CDR3 extends over 12 amino acids. V was clipped by 2 bases and J by 4 bases, with 6 bases between them. As DNA, the CDR3 is TGTGCCAGCAGCTTCGATATCTATGGCTACACCTTC. It is translated as CASSFDIYGYTF. Using reference TRBV5-5 and TRBJ1-2 for the parts outside the CDR3, the full variable domain is DAGVTQSPTHLIKTRGQQVTLRCSPISGHKSVSWYQQVLGQGPQFIFQYYEKEERGRGNFPDRFSARQFPNYSSELNVNALLLGDSALYLCASSFDIYGYTFGSGTRLTVV.

The chain links TRBV12-3 or TRBV12-4 to TRBJ1-1; D remains ambiguous. The CDR3 contains 14 residues. V lost 6 bases, J lost 11 bases, and 22 bases lay in between. The CDR3 region has the DNA TGTGCCAGCAGCTTACCAACGACCTGGGGAAACGCTTTCTTT. Translation gives CASSLPTTWGNAFF.

The chain employs TRBV29-1 and TRBJ2-7; the D gene is possibly TRBD1 (6 bases). Germline V gene lookup returns CDR1 SQVTM and CDR2 ANQGSEA. Trimming pared 4 bases from V and 5 bases from J, leaving 12 bases between. The CDR3 has 12 amino acids. CDR3 sequence (DNA): TGCAGCGTTGCTGGACAGAAGGACGAGCAGTACTTC. It codes for CSVAGQKDEQYF.

Note on this clonotype: At one of its ends the junction is not consistent with the germline gene, which may arise from a read error. The chain links TRBV5-1 to TRBJ2-7; D possibly uses TRBD1 or TRBD2 (5 bases each). The CDR3 is 15 residues long. Germline V gene lookup returns CDR1 SGHRS and CDR2 YFSETQ. The CDR3 loop is CASGLVGETSYEQYF. CDR3 coding DNA: TGCGCCAGCGGCTTGGTGGGGGAGACCTCCTACGAGCAGTACTTC.